What follows describes a single T cell receptor (beta chain). MiXCR was run by TCRdb on the RT-PCR reads, yielding one entry per CDR3 protein. Of about 780,000 distinct CDR3 sequences listed, less than 20% are singletons. The CDR3 runs to 17 residues. V lost 0 bases to trimming and J lost 1 base; unmatched junction nucleotides: 4. Looked up from germline, CDR1 is SGDLS and CDR2 is YYNGEE. The sample is drawn from a study of response to subunit inactivated influenza vaccine. The chain joins TRBV9 to TRBJ2-3, with 11 bases that match TRBD2. The specimen was PBMCs from blood, collected approximately 5 days after vaccination. The receptor was derived from a man between 45 and 60 years old who received an inactivated influenza vaccine. The CDR3 protein is CASSVGLAGWGTDTQYF. Written as DNA, the CDR3 is TGTGCCAGCAGCGTAGGACTAGCGGGGTGGGGCACAGATACGCAGTATTTT.